This T cell receptor (beta chain) was obtained from a study of blood T cell repertoires in COVID-19. Here immunoSEQ multiplex PCR was the method, and the copy in TCRdb shows in-frame clones only, minus some. This table holds approximately 94,000 clones, 85% to 90% found once. The CDR3 sequence is 14 residues long. Germline CDR1 is LNHNV and CDR2 is YYDKDF (reference sequence). V shed 9 bases and J shed 2 bases, with 15 bases lying between them. Sequencing was carried out using peripheral blood. The chain has TRBV15 and TRBJ2-3; D not certain. The origin of this receptor is a woman aged 65 to 85 with acute or convalescent COVID-19. The CDR3 coding sequence is TGTGCCACATCCGACCGACTTCTCACAGATACGCAGTATTTT. This gives the protein CATSDRLLTDTQYF.